This is a list of T cell receptor beta chains from one sample in a study of blood T cell repertoires in COVID-19. The method was immunoSEQ multiplex PCR; TCRdb's version includes in-frame clones alone and lacks a portion of them. The table includes some 270,000 clones, about nine tenths detected once. The sequencing sample was made of peripheral blood. These receptors all come from a man over 45 with acute or convalescent COVID-19. CDR3s include the opening cysteine and the closing phenylalanine or tryptophan. The order of the fields is V gene, D gene, J gene, clone size, CDR3 protein, CDR3 DNA. D genes are given only for firm matches. The size entry is marked missing in some rows and otherwise reads once, few, many or a size class.

v_call: TRBV6-1; d_call: NA; j_call: TRBJ1-2; clone_size: NA; cdr3_aa: CASSEVGANYGYTF; cdr3_nt: TGTGCCAGCAGTGAAGTCGGTGCCAACTATGGCTACACCTTC
v_call: TRBV9; d_call: NA; j_call: TRBJ1-2; clone_size: NA; cdr3_aa: CASGQGSKSYGYTF; cdr3_nt: TGTGCCAGCGGCCAGGGGAGTAAGAGCTATGGCTACACCTTC
v_call: TRBV19; d_call: TRBD1; j_call: TRBJ1-6; clone_size: once; cdr3_aa: CASSIGTGGVNSPLHF; cdr3_nt: TGTGCCAGTAGTATAGGGACAGGGGGCGTTAATTCACCCCTCCACTTT
v_call: TRBV14; d_call: NA; j_call: TRBJ2-5; clone_size: NA; cdr3_aa: CASSRGRGKLGETQYF; cdr3_nt: TGTGCCAGCAGCCGAGGAAGGGGAAAGTTAGGGGAGACCCAGTACTTC
v_call: TRBV7-8; d_call: TRBD1; j_call: TRBJ1-4; clone_size: NA; cdr3_aa: CASSSEGGTVPRKLFF; cdr3_nt: TGTGCCAGCAGCTCCGAGGGCGGGACAGTTCCGAGGAAACTGTTTTTT
v_call: TRBV10-3; d_call: TRBD1; j_call: TRBJ2-5; clone_size: NA; cdr3_aa: CAISAGTGQETQYF; cdr3_nt: TGTGCCATCAGTGCCGGGACAGGGCAAGAGACCCAGTACTTC
v_call: TRBV10-2; d_call: NA; j_call: TRBJ2-2; clone_size: NA; cdr3_aa: CASSLLAPTGELFF; cdr3_nt: TGCGCCAGTTCCCTGCTAGCGCCGACCGGGGAGCTGTTTTTT
v_call: TRBV9; d_call: TRBD2; j_call: TRBJ2-5; clone_size: NA; cdr3_aa: CASSVGTSGGIETQYF; cdr3_nt: TGTGCCAGCAGCGTAGGGACTAGCGGGGGGATAGAGACCCAGTACTTC
v_call: TRBV11-2; d_call: NA; j_call: TRBJ1-6; clone_size: NA; cdr3_aa: CASSFSSSYNSPLHF; cdr3_nt: TGTGCCAGCAGCTTCTCGAGCTCCTATAATTCACCCCTCCACTTT
v_call: TRBV7-6; d_call: TRBD1; j_call: TRBJ1-6; clone_size: NA; cdr3_aa: CASSLADRGNSPLHF; cdr3_nt: TGTGCCAGCAGCTTAGCGGACAGGGGCAATTCACCCCTCCACTTT
v_call: TRBV7-3; d_call: NA; j_call: TRBJ1-6; clone_size: few; cdr3_aa: CASSLRLSGDSPLHF; cdr3_nt: TGTGCCAGCAGCTTGAGACTGTCGGGGGACTCACCCCTCCACTTT